The T cell receptor (beta chain) described here comes from a study of early T cells in non-severe SARS-CoV-2 infection. This clonotype occurred many times. CDR1 MDHEN and CDR2 SYDVKM come from the germline V gene. This CDR3 region has 12 residues. V dropped 6 bases and J dropped 5; count of bases not matched to a gene: 3. Individual cDNA molecules received unique molecular identifiers. TCRdb fed the 5' RACE reads into MiXCR, producing one record per CDR3 protein. The table records 80,000 or so distinct CDR3 sequences, roughly 12% of them present only once. The sequenced sample consisted of whole blood. The sequence came from an adult who was a healthcare worker with PCR-confirmed SARS-CoV-2 infection or an uninfected control (not recorded which). The chain carries TRBV28 and TRBJ1-2; TRBD1 agrees at 7 bases. For the CDR3, the DNA is TGTGCCAGCAGCGACAGGGTTTATGGCTACACCTTC. Translated, it gives CASSDRVYGYTF.